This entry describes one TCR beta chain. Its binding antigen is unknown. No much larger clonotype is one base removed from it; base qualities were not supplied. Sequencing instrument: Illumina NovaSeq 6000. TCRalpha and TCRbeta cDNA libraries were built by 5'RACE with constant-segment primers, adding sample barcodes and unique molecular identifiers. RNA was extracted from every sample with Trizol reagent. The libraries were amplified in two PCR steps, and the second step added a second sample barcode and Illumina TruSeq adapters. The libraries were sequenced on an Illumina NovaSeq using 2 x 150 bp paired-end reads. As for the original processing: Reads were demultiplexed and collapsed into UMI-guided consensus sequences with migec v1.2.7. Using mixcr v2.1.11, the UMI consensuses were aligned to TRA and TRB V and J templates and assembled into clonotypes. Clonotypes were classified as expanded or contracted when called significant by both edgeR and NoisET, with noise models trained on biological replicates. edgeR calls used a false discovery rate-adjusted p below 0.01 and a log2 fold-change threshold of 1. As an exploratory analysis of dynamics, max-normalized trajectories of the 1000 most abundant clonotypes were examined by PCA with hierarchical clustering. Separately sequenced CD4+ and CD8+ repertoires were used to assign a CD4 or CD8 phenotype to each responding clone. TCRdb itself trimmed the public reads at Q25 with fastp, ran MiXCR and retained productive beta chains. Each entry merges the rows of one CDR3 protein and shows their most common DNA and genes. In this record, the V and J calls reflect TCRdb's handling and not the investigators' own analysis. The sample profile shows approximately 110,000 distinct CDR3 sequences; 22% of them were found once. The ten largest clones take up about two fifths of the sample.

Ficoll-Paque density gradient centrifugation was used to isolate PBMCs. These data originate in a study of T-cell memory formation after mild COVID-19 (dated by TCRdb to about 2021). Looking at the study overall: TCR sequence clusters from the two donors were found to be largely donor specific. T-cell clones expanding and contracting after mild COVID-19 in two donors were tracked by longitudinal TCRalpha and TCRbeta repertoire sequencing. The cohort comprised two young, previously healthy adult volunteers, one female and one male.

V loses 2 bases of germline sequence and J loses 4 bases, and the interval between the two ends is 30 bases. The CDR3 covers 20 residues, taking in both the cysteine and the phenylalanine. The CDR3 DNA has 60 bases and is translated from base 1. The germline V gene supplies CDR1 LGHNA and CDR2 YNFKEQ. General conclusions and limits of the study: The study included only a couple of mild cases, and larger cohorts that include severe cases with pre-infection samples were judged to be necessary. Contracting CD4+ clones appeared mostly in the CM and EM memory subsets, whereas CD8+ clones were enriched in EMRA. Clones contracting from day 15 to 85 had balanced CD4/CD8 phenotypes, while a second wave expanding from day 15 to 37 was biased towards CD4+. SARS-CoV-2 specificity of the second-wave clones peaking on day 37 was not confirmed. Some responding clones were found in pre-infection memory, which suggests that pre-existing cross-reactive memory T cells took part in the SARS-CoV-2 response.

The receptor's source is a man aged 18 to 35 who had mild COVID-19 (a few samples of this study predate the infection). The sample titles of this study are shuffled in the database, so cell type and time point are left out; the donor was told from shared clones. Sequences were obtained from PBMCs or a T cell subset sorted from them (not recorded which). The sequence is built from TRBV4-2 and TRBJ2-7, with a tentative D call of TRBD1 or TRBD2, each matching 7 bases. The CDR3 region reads CASSQKYLLGGTADEYEQYF. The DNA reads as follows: TGTGCCAGCAGCCAAAAATATCTTTTGGGGGGGACAGCAGACGAATACGAGCAGTACTTC.